This T cell receptor (beta chain) was captured by sequencing in a study of tumor-infiltrating lymphocytes in primary liver carcinoma. This clonotype was seen a few times. Constant-region priming of about 0.5 ug total RNA yielded TCR beta cDNA. Investigators got TCR beta libraries out of three nested multiplex PCR rounds, done with slightly modified ARM-PCR. A single record per CDR3 protein comes from TCRdb applying MiXCR to the multiplex PCR reads. The sample consists of 300,000 to 400,000 distinct CDR3 sequences, 65% of them appearing once. The study extracted blood RNA from unsorted whole blood and also extracted germline DNA. Material for sequencing was peripheral blood. The TCR originated in a man in his forties or fifties with primary liver carcinoma and hepatitis B virus infection.

The CDR3, as DNA: TGTGCCAGCAGCTTCCGCGGACTAGCGGGGACGAATTACAATGAGCAGTTCTTC. This encodes CASSFRGLAGTNYNEQFF. V gene TRBV5-4 combines with J gene TRBJ2-1; 12 nucleotides align to TRBD2. CDR3 length: 18 residues. The trim removed 2 bases at V and 4 bases at J, leaving 10 bases unmatched. The germline V gene encodes CDR1 SGHNT and CDR2 YYREEE (reference sequence).